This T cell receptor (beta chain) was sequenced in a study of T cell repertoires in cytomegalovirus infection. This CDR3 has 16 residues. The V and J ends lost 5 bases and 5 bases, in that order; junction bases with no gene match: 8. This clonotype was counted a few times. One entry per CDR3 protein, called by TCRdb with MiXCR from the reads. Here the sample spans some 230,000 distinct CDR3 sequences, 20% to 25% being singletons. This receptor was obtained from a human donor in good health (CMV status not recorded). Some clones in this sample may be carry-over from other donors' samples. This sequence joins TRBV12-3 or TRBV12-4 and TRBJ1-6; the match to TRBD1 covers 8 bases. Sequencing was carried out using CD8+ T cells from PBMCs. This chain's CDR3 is CASSGGTGGDNSPLHF. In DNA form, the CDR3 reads TGTGCCAGCAGTGGCGGTACAGGGGGTGATAATTCACCCCTCCACTTT.